The next 3 T cell receptor beta chains were all read from a single sample in a study of OX40 agonist ivuxolimab in advanced cancers. Clones were read by immunoSEQ multiplex PCR, and TCRdb kept only the in-frame ones, dropping some. The sample lists about 48,000 clones; under 85% were seen once. Source: CD4+ or CD8+ T cells sorted from blood, taken in a trial of the OX40 agonist ivuxolimab. The source of these receptors is an adult with an advanced solid tumor such as melanoma, head and neck, liver or kidney cancer.

The rearrangement links TRBV7-2 to TRBJ2-5, with D perhaps matching TRBD2 (7 bases). Germline V gene sequence: CDR1 SGHTA, CDR2 FQGNSA. This CDR3 is built from 15 residues. V was pared by 5 bases and J by 9 bases, with 22 bases between. The CDR3 coding sequence is TGTGCCAGCAGCCCCAATGGGGGGGGCCCCGGGGCCCAGTACTTC. This translates into CASSPNGGGPGAQYF.

The chain links TRBV11-2 to TRBJ2-7, with a weak D call TRBD2 (6 bases). Per germline, CDR1 SGHAT and CDR2 FQNNGV. Trimming stripped 5 bases from V and 5 bases from J, with 10 bases between. The CDR3 sequence is 12 residues long. This chain's CDR3 is CASSAGSHEQYF. Here the CDR3 DNA reads TGTGCCAGCAGCGCGGGGAGCCACGAGCAGTACTTC.

The CDR3: CASSLQGAGSTEAFF. As DNA, the CDR3 is TGTGCCAGCAGCCTACAGGGGGCGGGGAGCACTGAAGCTTTCTTT. The chain recombines TRBV7-2 with TRBJ1-1, with 9 bases lining up with TRBD1. The CDR3 is 15 residues long. Germline V gives CDR1 SGHTA, CDR2 FQGNSA. The J segment lost 4 bases and the V segment lost 5 bases, leaving 8 bases of the junction unmatched.